The source of this T cell receptor beta chain is a study of blood T cells in healthy people across ages. Sample-barcoded 5' priming and a J-beta primer mix drove a second PCR of 7 to 11 cycles. TCRdb ran MiXCR on the 5' RACE reads and lists one entry per CDR3 protein. The profile shows around 580,000 distinct CDR3 sequences, around 48% of them singletons. The germline V gene encodes CDR1 SGHRS and CDR2 YFSETQ. The CDR3 totals 16 residues. Trimming at V came to 4 bases and at J to 4 bases, leaving 11 bases not matched to a gene. V gene TRBV5-1 combines with J gene TRBJ2-5; the match to TRBD1 covers 9 bases. Sequencing used blood. This clonotype was obtained from a man of 80 years or more in good health. The CDR3 here is CASSNRDRDMVETQYF. The CDR3 DNA reads TGCGCCAGCAGCAACCGGGACAGGGATATGGTAGAGACCCAGTACTTC. The full variable domain, completed using reference TRBV5-1 and TRBJ2-5, is KAGVTQTPRYLIKTRGQQVTLSCSPISGHRSVSWYQQTPGQGLQFLFEYFSETQRNKGNFPGRFSGRQFSNSRSEMNVSTLELGDSALYLCASSNRDRDMVETQYFGPGTRLLVL.